This is a list of T cell receptor beta chains from one sample in a study of control samples from healthy donors and cancer patients. The protocol was immunoSEQ multiplex PCR, while the TCRdb copy is restricted to in-frame clones and leaves out a portion. The repertoire has roughly 120,000 clones, around 90% of them found once; the top ten carry roughly 40%. Sequencing was performed on blood. These receptors originate from a man aged 50-60 years in good health. CDR3s include the opening cysteine and the closing phenylalanine or tryptophan. The D gene is left open where the match is weak. Clone size is not always given. Where it is, it says once, few, many or a class for expanded clones.

TRBV28	-	TRBJ2-7	-	CASGPLGADYEQYF	TGTGCCAGCGGGCCATTGGGGGCAGACTACGAGCAGTACTTC
TRBV5-5	-	TRBJ2-1	TRBD1	CASSAAGTGVNNEQFF	TGTGCCAGCAGCGCCGCTGGGACAGGTGTCAACAATGAGCAGTTCTTC
TRBV3-1/TRBV3-2	-	TRBJ2-1	-	CASSQGYNEQFF	TGTGCCAGCAGCCAAGGTTACAATGAGCAGTTCTTC
TRBV19	-	TRBJ1-3	TRBD1	CASDRGSSGNTIYF	TGTGCCAGTGACAGGGGGAGCTCTGGAAACACCATATATTTT
TRBV7-2	-	TRBJ2-7	-	CASSLRGGEDEQYF	TGTGCCAGCAGCTTAAGAGGGGGGGAAGACGAGCAGTACTTC
TRBV12-3/TRBV12-4	-	TRBJ2-3	-	CASSYRETVYF	TGTGCCAGCAGTTACAGGGAAACAGTGTATTTT
TRBV10-3	-	TRBJ1-4	TRBD1	CAISESGGQGREKLFF	TGTGCCATCAGTGAGTCAGGAGGACAGGGGCGCGAAAAACTGTTTTTT
TRBV18	few	TRBJ1-5	TRBD1	CASSDRVANQPQHF	TGTGCCAGCTCGGACAGGGTGGCCAATCAGCCCCAGCATTTT
TRBV19	-	TRBJ1-1	-	CASSIDLAGVNTEAFF	TGTGCCAGTAGTATAGATCTCGCAGGGGTAAACACTGAAGCTTTCTTT
TRBV27	once	TRBJ1-2	-	CASSSGTAGYGYTF	TGTGCCAGCAGTTCCGGGACGGCTGGGTATGGCTACACCTTC
TRBV3-1/TRBV3-2	-	TRBJ1-1	-	CASSQVTGSMNTEAFF	TGTGCCAGCAGCCAAGTAACCGGGTCCATGAACACTGAAGCTTTCTTT
TRBV19	-	TRBJ1-2	-	CASTTGQGGNGYTF	TGTGCCAGTACTACCGGGCAGGGAGGGAATGGCTACACCTTC
TRBV14	-	TRBJ1-2	-	CASSQVPGLGNYGYTF	TGTGCCAGCAGCCAAGTACCGGGTCTGGGGAACTATGGCTACACCTTC
TRBV10-2	-	TRBJ2-5	TRBD2	CASISGEQETQYF	TGCGCCAGCATCAGCGGGGAACAAGAGACCCAGTACTTC
TRBV6-2/TRBV6-3	-	TRBJ1-5	-	CASSSGVGSNQPQHF	TGTGCCAGCAGTTCGGGGGTTGGAAGCAATCAGCCCCAGCATTTT
TRBV10-3	few	TRBJ1-2	TRBD1	CAISEFQGQGEPTSDYGYTF	TGTGCCATCAGTGAGTTCCAAGGACAGGGGGAACCCACCTCGGACTATGGCTACACCTTC
TRBV19	-	TRBJ1-1	-	CASSIAATANTEAFF	TGTGCCAGTAGTATAGCCGCGACGGCGAACACTGAAGCTTTCTTT
TRBV19	-	TRBJ1-5	-	CASSIDARPTQHF	TGTGCCAGTAGTATAGATGCCCGGCCGACCCAGCATTTT
TRBV27	-	TRBJ1-4	-	CASSFQGSNEKLFF	TGTGCCAGCAGTTTTCAGGGCTCAAATGAAAAACTGTTTTTT
TRBV5-1	once	TRBJ1-3	-	CASSPGGLSSGNTIYF	TGCGCCAGCAGCCCGGGGGGACTATCCTCTGGAAACACCATATATTTT
TRBV29-1	-	TRBJ1-2	TRBD1	CSVVRRTGSYGYTF	TGCAGCGTTGTCAGGAGGACAGGGAGTTATGGCTACACCTTC
TRBV18	-	TRBJ2-2	TRBD1	CASSPPGTVRTGELFF	TGTGCCAGCTCACCACCAGGGACAGTCCGCACCGGGGAGCTGTTTTTT
TRBV6-2/TRBV6-3	once	TRBJ1-1	-	CASSYDGNTEAFF	TGTGCCAGCAGTTACGACGGAAACACTGAAGCTTTCTTT
TRBV6-5	-	TRBJ2-1	-	CASSYSSGSEEQFF	TGTGCCAGCAGTTACTCGAGCGGGTCCGAGGAGCAGTTCTTC
TRBV4-3	-	TRBJ1-6	-	CASSQVTGPNSPLHF	TGCGCCAGCAGCCAAGTTACAGGTCCTAATTCACCCCTCCACTTT
TRBV6-1	-	TRBJ1-1	-	CASSEQSEYTEAFF	TGTGCCAGCAGTGAGCAATCCGAGTACACTGAAGCTTTCTTT
TRBV6-2/TRBV6-3	-	TRBJ2-7	-	CASSYKDEQYF	TGTGCCAGCAGTTATAAGGACGAGCAGTACTTC
TRBV18	-	TRBJ2-2	TRBD1	CASSTTGATGELFF	TGTGCCAGCTCAACAACAGGGGCCACCGGGGAGCTGTTTTTT
TRBV2	-	TRBJ2-7	-	CASGSLYEFSDEQYF	TGTGCCAGCGGGAGCCTGTACGAGTTTAGCGACGAGCAGTACTTC
TRBV5-1	-	TRBJ2-1	-	CASSLGRDYNEQFF	TGCGCCAGCAGCCTAGGGCGGGATTACAATGAGCAGTTCTTC
TRBV6-1	-	TRBJ1-1	TRBD1	CASSEYRGGTEAFF	TGTGCCAGCAGTGAATACAGGGGCGGCACTGAAGCTTTCTTT
TRBV7-8	once	TRBJ2-3	-	CASRLGRGPLDTQYF	TGTGCCAGCCGCTTAGGGCGGGGCCCGCTAGATACGCAGTATTTT
TRBV5-6	-	TRBJ1-1	-	CASSLVKGEAFF	TGTGCCAGCAGCTTGGTAAAGGGGGAAGCTTTCTTT
TRBV7-2	-	TRBJ1-1	-	CASSLTGNTEAFF	TGTGCCAGCAGCTTAACCGGGAACACTGAAGCTTTCTTT
TRBV10-2	-	TRBJ1-1	-	CASSELAPNTEAFF	TGCGCCAGCAGTGAGTTGGCGCCGAACACTGAAGCTTTCTTT
TRBV11-2	-	TRBJ2-3	-	CASSLAGGYSTDTQYF	TGTGCCAGCAGCTTAGCAGGGGGGTATAGCACAGATACGCAGTATTTT
TRBV18	once	TRBJ2-7	-	CASSISLGGSPFSYEQYF	TGTGCCAGCTCTATCAGTTTGGGCGGATCGCCCTTTTCCTACGAGCAGTACTTC
TRBV7-2	few	TRBJ2-7	-	CASSFKGGSSYEQYF	TGTGCCAGCAGCTTCAAAGGCGGCAGCTCCTACGAGCAGTACTTC
TRBV3-1/TRBV3-2	-	TRBJ2-1	TRBD2	CASSQDRGGGNNEQFF	TGTGCCAGCAGCCAAGATCGCGGGGGGGGCAACAATGAGCAGTTCTTC
TRBV2	many	TRBJ2-3	-	CASGQGTDTQYF	TGTGCCAGCGGGCAGGGAACAGATACGCAGTATTTT
TRBV5-1	few	TRBJ1-2	TRBD1	CASSSGQGAGYTF	TGCGCCAGCAGCTCCGGACAGGGGGCAGGCTACACCTTC